This entry describes one T cell receptor beta chain. The germline V gene has CDR1 MNHEY and CDR2 SMNVEV (reference sequence). V lost 3 bases to trimming and J lost 6 bases; unmatched junction nucleotides: 6. CDR3 length equals 14 residues. Some clones are missing from TCRdb's copy, which holds only in-frame ones; the method was immunoSEQ multiplex PCR. The sample shows about 64,000 clones, around 88% of them seen only once. This sample was included in a study of technical replicates of blood from a handful of donors. The chain combines TRBV27 with TRBJ2-3, with 7 bases lining up with TRBD1. The source is a human donor in good health. Some clones in this sample may be carry-over from other donors' samples. Sequencing was carried out using PBMCs. DNA of the CDR3: TGTGCCAGCAGTTTCCGCAGGGGGTACGATACGCAGTATTTT. It translates to CASSFRRGYDTQYF.